This is a list of T cell receptor beta chains from one sample in a study of blood T cell repertoires in COVID-19. Sequencing used immunoSEQ multiplex PCR; TCRdb keeps in-frame clones, though not all of them. The sample carries 45,000 to 55,000 clones, under 90% recorded once. Sequencing was carried out using peripheral blood. The receptors derive from a man aged 45-65 years with acute or convalescent COVID-19. Both conserved end residues are trimmed from each CDR3. The order of the fields is V gene, clone size, J gene, CDR3 protein. Only some rows state a clone size, as once, few, many or a class for expanded clones.

TRBV4-1,-,TRBJ1-3,ASSQGLQVTGNTIY
TRBV5-4,-,TRBJ1-6,ASSKAKDRGFSPLH
TRBV5-5,-,TRBJ1-1,ASSFGGANTEAF
TRBV19,few,TRBJ2-1,ASSILGNEQF
TRBV4-1,-,TRBJ2-7,ASSQEGQWYEQY
TRBV6-2/TRBV6-3,medium-sized,TRBJ1-1,ASSNDRVTEAF
TRBV6-5,-,TRBJ1-2,ASSYREGASGYT
TRBV28,once,TRBJ2-7,ASSLRGGRSGEQY
TRBV5-6,-,TRBJ2-2,ASSLITDFTGELF
TRBV2,-,TRBJ1-2,ARSGQERGYT
TRBV28,-,TRBJ2-6,ASISGQASGANVLT
TRBV11-3,-,TRBJ2-1,ASSLGQVLSNEQF
TRBV6-5,-,TRBJ2-1,ASSPLAGAEQF